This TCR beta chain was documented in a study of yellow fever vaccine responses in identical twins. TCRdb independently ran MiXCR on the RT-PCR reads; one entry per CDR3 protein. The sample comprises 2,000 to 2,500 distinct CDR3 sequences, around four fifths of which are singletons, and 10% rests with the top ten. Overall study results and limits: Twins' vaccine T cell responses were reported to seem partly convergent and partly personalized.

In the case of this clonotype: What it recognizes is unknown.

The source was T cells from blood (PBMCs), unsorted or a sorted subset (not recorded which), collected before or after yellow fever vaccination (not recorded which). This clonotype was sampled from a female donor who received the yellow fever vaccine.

The CDR3 is CASSLGGSPLHF. In DNA, the CDR3 is TGTGCCAGCAGCTTAGGGGGTTCACCCCTCCACTTT. The rearrangement links TRBV11-1 to TRBJ1-6, with D unresolved. The CDR3 totals 12 residues. CDR1 and CDR2 (germline): SGHAT, FQDESV (reference sequence). The germline V and J ends were trimmed by 1 base and 9 bases, with 4 bases remaining between them.